This entry lists 12 T cell receptor beta chains sequenced from one sample in a study of post-analysis software for immune sequencing data. TCR beta cDNA libraries included unique molecular identifiers. From the PCR reads, TCRdb called clonotypes with MiXCR, one entry per CDR3 protein. The table lists 650,000 to 850,000 distinct CDR3 sequences, just over 45% of them singletons. Their antigens remain unidentified. Regarding the study as a whole: In patients, about five TRBV segments were more frequent than in controls, with TRBV5-6, TRBV5-1 and TRBV20-1 among them.

The material sequenced was blood. These receptors came from a girl aged 10 to 17 with multiple sclerosis.

This clonotype was detected only a few times. V usage is TRBV5-1 and J usage is TRBJ2-5, with 7 bases matching TRBD2. V shed 4 bases, J shed 4 bases, and the junction held 4 bases outside the gene matches. The CDR3 extends over 13 amino acids. Germline CDR1 SGHRS, CDR2 YFSETQ. The CDR3, as DNA: TGCGCCAGCAGCCCGGGACTATCAGAGACCCAGTACTTC. Translated, it gives CASSPGLSETQYF.

This clonotype was counted only a few times. This chain uses TRBV11-2 with TRBJ2-1; possible D gene TRBD2, 6 bases. Per germline, CDR1 SGHAT and CDR2 FQNNGV. This CDR3 is 15 amino acids long. V shed 4 bases and J shed 9 bases, with 19 bases lying between them. The CDR3: CASSSWDSPYPEQFF. The CDR3 DNA follows: TGTGCCAGCAGCTCATGGGACTCCCCATACCCTGAGCAGTTCTTC.

V gene TRBV7-3 combines with J gene TRBJ2-3; maybe TRBD1 (5 bases). Trimming cost V 5 bases and J 3 bases, with 21 bases left between them. This CDR3 has 17 amino acids. Germline values: CDR1 SGHTA, CDR2 FQGTGA. The CDR3 DNA follows: TGTGCCAGCAGCCCCGACGTGGGGCCTTCTAGTACAGATACGCAGTATTTT. Translating it yields CASSPDVGPSSTDTQYF.

This clonotype was seen a handful of times. The chain couples TRBV25-1 to TRBJ1-2; D is undetermined. Germline CDR1 reads MGHDK; CDR2 reads SYGVNS. V was trimmed by 9 bases and J by 0 bases, leaving 11 bases between them. This CDR3 has 13 residues. CDR3 sequence (DNA): TGTGCCAGTCTGGACGGCTCTAACTATGGCTACACCTTC. This encodes CASLDGSNYGYTF.

The chain is built from TRBV5-1 and TRBJ1-1; 8 bases map to TRBD1. The CDR3 is made up of 13 amino acids. Per germline, CDR1 SGHRS and CDR2 YFSETQ. The V segment lost 2 bases and the J segment 7 bases; nucleotides outside the gene matches: 4. The chain's CDR3 is CASSFPGQGEAFF. DNA for the CDR3: TGCGCCAGCAGCTTCCCCGGACAGGGTGAAGCTTTCTTT.

The chain has TRBV12-3 or TRBV12-4 and TRBJ1-5, with TRBD1 matching 9 bases. Losses at the gene ends were 3 bases for V and 7 bases for J; bases not matched to a gene: 10. This CDR3 region has 16 residues. Here the CDR3 reads CASSFWAGTGRQPQHF. The CDR3 DNA is TGTGCCAGCAGTTTTTGGGCCGGGACAGGGCGACAGCCCCAGCATTTT.

This clonotype was counted a few times. This sequence joins TRBV7-9 and TRBJ2-7; D is unclear. The CDR3 extends over 12 amino acids. V shed 1 base and J shed 7 bases, with 8 bases lying between them. Germline V gene lookup returns CDR1 SEHNR and CDR2 FQNEAQ (reference sequence). The CDR3 nucleotides are TGTGCCAGCAGCTTAGGAAACGGAGAGCAGTACTTC. Translating gives CASSLGNGEQYF.

This clonotype has just one count. The chain recombines TRBV10-3 with TRBJ1-1; D not certain. Germline V gene data show CDR1 as ENHRY and CDR2 as SYGVKD. The CDR3 spans 12 residues. Trimming left V 6 bases short and J 4 bases short, with 9 bases between. The CDR3 here is CAISLEGTEAFF. The CDR3 DNA sequence: TGTGCCATCAGCCTCGAAGGCACTGAAGCTTTCTTT.

The chain uses TRBV9 and TRBJ1-2; no clear D gene. CDR1 and CDR2 from the germline V gene are SGDLS and YYNGEE. The CDR3 totals 11 residues. Deletions cut 4 bases from V and 7 bases from J, with 8 bases between. Here the CDR3 DNA reads TGTGCCAGCAGCCAGTTTGGTGGCTACACCTTC. Its translation: CASSQFGGYTF.

The V and J genes are TRBV11-3 and TRBJ2-2, with D unresolved. There are 13 residues in the CDR3. The germline V gene has CDR1 SGHNT and CDR2 YENEEA. Trimming stripped 0 bases from V and 7 bases from J, with 6 bases between. The DNA for the CDR3 is TGTGCCAGCAGCTTAGAACATGTCGGGGAGCTGTTTTTT. It encodes CASSLEHVGELFF.

The chain joins TRBV12-3 or TRBV12-4 to TRBJ2-4, with a possible D match to TRBD2 (5 bases). Trimming removed 4 bases from V and 8 bases from J, with 12 bases in between. This CDR3 spans 13 amino acids. The DNA of the CDR3 is TGTGCCAGCAGTTCCTCACTGGGAGACATTCAGTACTTC. Protein: CASSSSLGDIQYF.

The DNA for the CDR3 is TGTGCCAGCAGCCCACCGGGACTAGCTAAGCAAGAGACCCAGTACTTC. It encodes CASSPPGLAKQETQYF. The chain joins TRBV7-9 to TRBJ2-5; 9 positions match TRBD2. The CDR3 is 16 residues long. The V segment lost 5 bases and the J segment 2 bases; nucleotides outside the gene matches: 9. Germline CDR1 and CDR2: SEHNR and FQNEAQ (reference sequence).